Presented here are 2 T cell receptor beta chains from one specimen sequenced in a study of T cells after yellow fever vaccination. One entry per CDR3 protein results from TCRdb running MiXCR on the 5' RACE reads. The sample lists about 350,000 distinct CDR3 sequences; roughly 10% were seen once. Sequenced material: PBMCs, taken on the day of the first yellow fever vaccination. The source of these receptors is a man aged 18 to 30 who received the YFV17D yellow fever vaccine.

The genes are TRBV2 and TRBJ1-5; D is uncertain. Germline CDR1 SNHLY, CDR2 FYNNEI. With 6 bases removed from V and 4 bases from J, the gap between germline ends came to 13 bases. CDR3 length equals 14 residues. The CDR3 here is CASSPGMQNQPQHF. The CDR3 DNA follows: TGTGCCAGCAGCCCAGGAATGCAAAATCAGCCCCAGCATTTT.

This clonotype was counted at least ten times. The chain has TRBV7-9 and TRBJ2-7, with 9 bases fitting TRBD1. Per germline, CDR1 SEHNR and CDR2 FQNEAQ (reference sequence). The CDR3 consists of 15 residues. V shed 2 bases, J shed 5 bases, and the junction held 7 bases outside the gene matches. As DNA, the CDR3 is TGTGCCAGCAGCTTAAGGGCGGGACAGGGCCACGAGCAGTACTTC. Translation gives CASSLRAGQGHEQYF.